This TCR beta chain comes out of a study of blood T cell repertoires in COVID-19. At the level of the study: Nucleic acid was either cDNA or gDNA, and it came from T cells, B-cell-depleted T cells, or PBMCs.

The CDR3 consists of 15 residues. V lost 1 base to trimming and J lost 2 bases; unmatched junction nucleotides: 1. The germline gives CDR1 LGHDT, CDR2 YNNKEL (reference sequence). Data came from immunoSEQ multiplex PCR; TCRdb stores just in-frame clones and leaves some out. The top ten clones hold around 20% of a sample with 35,000 to 45,000 clones, about nine tenths of them seen once. Material for sequencing was peripheral blood. The clonotype was recovered from a man in his sixties with acute or convalescent COVID-19. The chain couples TRBV3-1 (or the pseudogene TRBV3-2) to TRBJ2-3; 9 nucleotides align to TRBD2. The CDR3 nucleotides are TGTGCCAGCAGCCAAGGGACTAGCGCCACAGATACGCAGTATTTT. This encodes CASSQGTSATDTQYF.